These T cell receptor beta chains were read from a single sample in a study of control samples from healthy donors and cancer patients. Assay used: immunoSEQ multiplex PCR; TCRdb lists only in-frame clones, some missing. The table shows about 180,000 clones, with around 94% occurring only once. Input material: blood. These receptors originate from a man aged 25-40 years in good health. Both conserved end residues are part of each CDR3. The order of the fields is D gene, CDR3 length, V gene, J gene, clone size, CDR3 protein, CDR3 DNA. A D gene is named only where the DNA matches it firmly. Clone size appears in some rows only: once, few, many, or a class for an expanded clone.

>.|15|TRBV28|TRBJ2-6|.
CASSLDGSGANVLTF
TGTGCCAGCAGTTTGGACGGCTCTGGGGCCAACGTCCTGACTTTC
>.|15|TRBV6-2/TRBV6-3|TRBJ1-3|.
CASSYGQSSGNTIYF
TGTGCCAGCAGTTACGGGCAGTCCTCTGGAAACACCATATATTTT
>.|13|TRBV6-1|TRBJ1-1|.
CASSEASGQRAFF
TGTGCCAGCAGTGAAGCCTCTGGACAGAGGGCTTTCTTT
>.|14|TRBV28|TRBJ1-2|.
CASSFAALGYGYTF
TGTGCCAGCAGTTTTGCGGCCCTAGGGTATGGCTACACCTTC
>.|16|TRBV5-4|TRBJ2-7|.
CASSLGGGVGPYEQYF
TGTGCCAGCAGCTTGGGGGGCGGGGTGGGGCCCTACGAGCAGTACTTC
>.|13|TRBV18|TRBJ2-7|.
CASSPQLSYEQYF
TGTGCCAGCTCACCACAGCTTTCCTACGAGCAGTACTTC
>.|16|TRBV4-1|TRBJ2-7|.
CASSRYQGSPSYEQYF
TGCGCCAGCAGCCGTTATCAGGGGTCCCCCTCCTACGAGCAGTACTTC
>.|13|TRBV9|TRBJ2-3|.
CASSVWNTDTQYF
TGTGCCAGCAGCGTATGGAACACAGATACGCAGTATTTT
>.|13|TRBV3-1/TRBV3-2|TRBJ2-1|.
CASSQATAGEQFF
TGTGCCAGCAGCCAAGCAACCGCGGGTGAGCAGTTCTTC
>TRBD1|14|TRBV13|TRBJ2-4|.
CASSSRQGSHIQYF
TGTGCCAGCAGCTCCCGACAGGGTAGCCACATTCAGTACTTC
>.|14|TRBV3-1/TRBV3-2|TRBJ2-7|.
CASSRGTASYEQYF
TGTGCCAGCAGCCGCGGGACGGCTTCCTACGAGCAGTACTTC
>.|13|TRBV6-6|TRBJ1-3|few
CASSDRSGNTIYF
TGTGCCAGCAGTGATCGGTCGGGAAACACCATATATTTT